The present TCR beta chain was sequenced within a study of identical twins. MiXCR was run by TCRdb on the 5' RACE reads, yielding one entry per CDR3 protein. Of about 240,000 distinct CDR3 sequences detected, roughly 10% appear once; the ten largest clones hold about 9%. The germline V and J ends were trimmed by 2 bases and 5 bases, with 9 bases remaining between them. Germline lookup yields CDR1 SGHVS and CDR2 FNYEAQ. The CDR3 covers 13 residues. The V gene is TRBV7-6, the J gene TRBJ2-5; D is uncertain. This clonotype was obtained from a middle-aged man in good health. The sample consisted of memory T cells sorted from blood. The CDR3 DNA is TGTGCCAGCAGCTTACTCCCGGCGGAGACCCAGTACTTC. As protein: CASSLLPAETQYF.